Ten or more counts support the clone carrying this TCR beta chain. The antigen remains unidentified. Separate cDNA molecules received unique molecular identifiers, which the library attached to them. Per the original data handling: There were a median of around 100,000 TCRs per sample, with a range from about 23,224 to 690,600. Via MiXCR, TCRdb re-called the RACE reads, giving one row per CDR3 protein. These V and J calls are TCRdb output, not the study's own analysis. The data contain about 84,000 distinct CDR3 sequences, roughly 10% of them singletons. The sample comes from a study of human T cells and chemical hapten exposure. Study observations and caveats: PT1 expanded TCR counts and patch test score were linked, and their correlation was positive. Sensitizing to DPC left TCRs with a frequency above 1 in 1000 unaltered.

Indicated time point: patch test 3, about 24 weeks after DPC sensitization. Specified treatment: therapeutic diphenylcyclopropenone sensitization with weekly scalp DPC. Between the trimmed V and J ends, which lost 6 bases and 1 base, there was a span of 13 bases. Looked up from germline, CDR1 is DFQATT and CDR2 is SNEGSKA (reference sequence). This CDR3 has 15 amino acids. This TCR was sampled from a woman aged 45 to 65 with alopecia areata. Some clones in this sample may be carry-over from other donors' samples. The material sequenced was whole blood, taken in connection with sensitization to the hapten diphenylcyclopropenone (DPC). V gene TRBV20-1 combines with J gene TRBJ1-6, with D possibly being TRBD1 (5 bases). CDR3 coding DNA: TGCAGTGCCCGCGACGGGGGATCCTATAATTCACCCCTCCACTTT. This encodes CSARDGGSYNSPLHF.